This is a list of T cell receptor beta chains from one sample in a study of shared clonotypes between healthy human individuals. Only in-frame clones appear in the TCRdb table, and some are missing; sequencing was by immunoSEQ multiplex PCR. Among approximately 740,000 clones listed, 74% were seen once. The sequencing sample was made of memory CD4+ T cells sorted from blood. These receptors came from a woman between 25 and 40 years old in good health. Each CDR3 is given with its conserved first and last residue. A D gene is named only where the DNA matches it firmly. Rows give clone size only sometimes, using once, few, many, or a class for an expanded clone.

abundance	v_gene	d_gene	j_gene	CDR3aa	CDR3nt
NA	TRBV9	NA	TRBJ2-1	CASSVEVWVDEQFF	TGTGCCAGCAGCGTAGAGGTGTGGGTGGATGAGCAGTTCTTC
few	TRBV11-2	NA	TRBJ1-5	CASSFNGGEPGQPQHF	TGTGCCAGCAGCTTTAACGGGGGTGAGCCAGGTCAGCCCCAGCATTTT
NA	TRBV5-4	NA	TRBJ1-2	CASSLAGRANYGYTF	TGTGCCAGCAGCTTGGCAGGGAGGGCCAACTATGGCTACACCTTC
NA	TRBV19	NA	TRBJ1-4	CASSTGAWSEKLFF	TGTGCCAGTAGTACGGGCGCCTGGAGTGAAAAACTGTTTTTT
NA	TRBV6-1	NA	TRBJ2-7	CASSARITYEQYF	TGTGCCAGCAGCGCAAGGATTACCTACGAGCAGTACTTC
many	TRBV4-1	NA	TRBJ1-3	CASSPGESSGNTIYF	TGCGCCAGCAGCCCAGGGGAGTCCTCTGGAAACACCATATATTTT
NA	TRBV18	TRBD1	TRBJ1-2	CASSPGTGGTGYTF	TGTGCCAGCTCACCCGGGACAGGGGGTACTGGCTACACCTTC
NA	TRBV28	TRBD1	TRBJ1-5	CASRHTDRGNQPQHF	TGTGCCAGCAGGCACACGGACAGGGGAAATCAGCCCCAGCATTTT
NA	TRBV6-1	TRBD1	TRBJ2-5	CASSDRDRGPVEETQYF	TGTGCCAGCAGTGACCGGGACAGGGGGCCTGTGGAGGAGACCCAGTACTTC
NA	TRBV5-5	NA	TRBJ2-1	CASSWASPNEQFF	TGTGCCAGCAGCTGGGCGAGCCCGAATGAGCAGTTCTTC
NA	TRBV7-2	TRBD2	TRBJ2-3	CASSLELAGGDTQYF	TGTGCCAGCAGCTTAGAACTAGCGGGAGGAGATACGCAGTATTTT
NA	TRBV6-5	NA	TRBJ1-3	CASSNSGGNTIYF	TGTGCCAGCAGCAACTCAGGGGGAAACACCATATATTTT
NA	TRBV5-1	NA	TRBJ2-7	CASSVLQGNNEQYF	TGCGCCAGCAGCGTCTTACAGGGAAACAACGAGCAGTACTTC
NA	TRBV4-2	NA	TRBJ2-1	CASSHERNEQFF	TGTGCCAGCAGCCATGAAAGAAATGAGCAGTTCTTC
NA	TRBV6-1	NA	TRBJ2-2	CASRLATGELFF	TGTGCCAGCAGACTAGCCACCGGGGAGCTGTTTTTT
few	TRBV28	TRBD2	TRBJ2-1	CASSLAGGRAHNEQFF	TGTGCCAGCAGCTTGGCTGGCGGGAGGGCCCACAATGAGCAGTTCTTC
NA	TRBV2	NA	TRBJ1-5	CASSRSGNQPQHF	TGTGCCAGCAGCCGATCGGGCAATCAGCCCCAGCATTTT
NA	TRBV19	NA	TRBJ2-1	CATKSTRWAYNEQFF	TGTGCCACCAAATCTACTAGGTGGGCCTACAATGAGCAGTTCTTC
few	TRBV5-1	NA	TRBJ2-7	CASSLGFQGSYEQYF	TGCGCCAGCAGCTTGGGTTTCCAGGGCTCCTACGAGCAGTACTTC
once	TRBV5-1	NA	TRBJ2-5	CASSYPNQTGIETQYF	TGCGCCAGCAGCTACCCAAACCAGACAGGAATAGAGACCCAGTACTTC
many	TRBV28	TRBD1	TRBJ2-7	CASSLSGQGFSYEQYF	TGTGCCAGCAGTCTATCGGGACAGGGGTTTTCCTACGAGCAGTACTTC
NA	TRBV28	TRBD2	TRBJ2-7	CASSSWTSGAYEQYF	TGTGCCAGCAGTAGCTGGACTAGCGGGGCCTACGAGCAGTACTTC
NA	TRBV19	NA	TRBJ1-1	CASSIAAGGYTEAFF	TGTGCCAGTAGTATAGCCGCGGGGGGGTACACTGAAGCTTTCTTT
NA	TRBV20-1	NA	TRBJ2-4	CSAIRENIQYF	TGCAGTGCTATCCGGGAAAACATTCAGTACTTC
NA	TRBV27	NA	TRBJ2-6	CASSSGIGANVLTF	TGTGCCAGCAGCTCCGGGATAGGGGCCAACGTCCTGACTTTC
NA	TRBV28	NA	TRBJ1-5	CASSLGGDLNQPQHF	TGTGCCAGCAGTTTGGGAGGGGACTTGAATCAGCCCCAGCATTTT
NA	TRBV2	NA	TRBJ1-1	CASSEIGYTEAFF	TGTGCCAGCAGTGAAATAGGGTACACTGAAGCTTTCTTT
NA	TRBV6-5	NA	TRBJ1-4	CASGVGGWGEKLFF	TGTGCCAGCGGAGTAGGAGGGTGGGGTGAAAAACTGTTTTTT
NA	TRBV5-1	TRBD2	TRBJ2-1	CASSAGAGPSEQFF	TGCGCCAGCAGCGCCGGAGCGGGGCCAAGTGAGCAGTTCTTC
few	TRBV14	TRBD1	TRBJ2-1	CASSQRTGQYNEQFF	TGTGCCAGCAGCCAACGGACAGGGCAGTACAATGAGCAGTTCTTC
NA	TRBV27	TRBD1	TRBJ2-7	CASRSGQGLSYEQYF	TGTGCCAGCAGATCAGGACAGGGGCTCTCCTACGAGCAGTACTTC
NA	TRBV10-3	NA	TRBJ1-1	CAISRSENTEAFF	TGTGCCATCAGTCGCTCCGAAAACACTGAAGCTTTCTTT
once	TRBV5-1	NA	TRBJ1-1	CASSLEGSGNTEAFF	TGCGCCAGCAGCTTGGAAGGGTCGGGAAACACTGAAGCTTTCTTT
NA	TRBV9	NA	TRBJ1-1	CASSVNFPGHSLAGPMNTEAFF	TGTGCCAGCAGCGTCAACTTCCCCGGGCACTCACTCGCAGGGCCCATGAACACTGAAGCTTTCTTT
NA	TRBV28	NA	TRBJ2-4	CASSSDWATAKNIQYF	TGTGCCAGCAGTTCGGACTGGGCCACGGCCAAAAACATTCAGTACTTC
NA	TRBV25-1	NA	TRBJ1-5	CASSGGGNQPQHF	TGTGCCAGCAGTGGGGGGGGGAATCAGCCCCAGCATTTT